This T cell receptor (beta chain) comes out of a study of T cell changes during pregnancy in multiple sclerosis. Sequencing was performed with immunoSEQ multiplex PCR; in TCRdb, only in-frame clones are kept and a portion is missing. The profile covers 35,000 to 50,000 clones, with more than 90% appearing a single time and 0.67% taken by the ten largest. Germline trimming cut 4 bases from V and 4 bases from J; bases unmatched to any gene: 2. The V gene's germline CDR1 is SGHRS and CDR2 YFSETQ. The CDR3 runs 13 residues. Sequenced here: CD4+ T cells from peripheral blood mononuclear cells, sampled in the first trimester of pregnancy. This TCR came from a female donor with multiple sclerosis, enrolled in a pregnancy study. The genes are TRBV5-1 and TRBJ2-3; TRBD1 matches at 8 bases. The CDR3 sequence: CASSRTGSDTQYF. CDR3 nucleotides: TGCGCCAGCAGCCGGACAGGGTCAGATACGCAGTATTTT.